These 10 T cell receptor beta chains were sequenced from one sample in a study of T cell repertoires in cytomegalovirus infection. One entry per CDR3 protein results from TCRdb running MiXCR on the reads. The sample holds 150,000 to 180,000 distinct CDR3 sequences; 20% to 30% are singletons and the top ten take 9.5% to 12%. The source material was PBMCs. These receptors were taken from a human donor in good health (CMV status not recorded). Some clones in this sample may be carry-over from other donors' samples.

V usage is TRBV28 and J usage is TRBJ1-1, with 9 bases identical to TRBD1. The CDR3 runs 15 residues. The V gene's germline CDR1 is MDHEN and CDR2 SYDVKM. V shed 3 bases and J 3 bases; nucleotides not matched to a gene: 5. CDR3 sequence: CASSLWDREYTEAFF. The CDR3 DNA sequence: TGTGCCAGCAGTTTGTGGGACAGGGAATACACTGAAGCTTTCTTT.

The chain employs TRBV5-6 and TRBJ2-1; 12 bases agree with TRBD2. CDR1 and CDR2 (germline): SGHDT, YYEEEE. V was clipped by 1 base and J by 10 bases; unmatched bases: 6. The CDR3 loop spans 15 amino acids. Here the CDR3 DNA reads TGTGCCAGCAGCTTGCAACTAGCGGGGGGCTGGGAGCAGTTCTTC. Translation gives CASSLQLAGGWEQFF. Full variable domain (rest looked up from reference TRBV5-6 and TRBJ2-1): DAGVTQSPTHLIKTRGQQVTLRCSPKSGHDTVSWYQQALGQGPQFIFQYYEEEERQRGNFPDRFSGHQFPNYSSELNVNALLLGDSALYLCASSLQLAGGWEQFFGPGTRLTVL.

The table lists this clonotype with many counts. This chain uses TRBV7-2 with TRBJ2-5; D not resolved. V lost 4 bases, J lost 1 base, and 13 bases lay in between. Germline assignment: CDR1 SGHTA and CDR2 FQGNSA. The CDR3 length is 15 residues. CDR3: CASSSQQLVQETQYF. The CDR3, as DNA: TGTGCCAGCAGCTCCCAACAACTGGTCCAAGAGACCCAGTACTTC.

The chain joins TRBV28 to TRBJ2-1, with D uncertain. Per germline, CDR1 MDHEN and CDR2 SYDVKM. With 5 bases removed from V and 5 bases from J, the gap between germline ends came to 10 bases. This CDR3 comprises 13 residues. CDR3 region: CASSLLPNNEQFF. CDR3 coding DNA: TGTGCCAGCAGTCTCCTCCCAAACAATGAGCAGTTCTTC. Together with reference TRBV28 and TRBJ2-1, the CDR3 gives the full variable domain: DVKVTQSSRYLVKRTGEKVFLECVQDMDHENMFWYRQDPGLGLRLIYFSYDVKMKEKGDIPEGYSVSREKKERFSLILESASTNQTSMYLCASSLLPNNEQFFGPGTRLTVL.

V usage is TRBV2 and J usage is TRBJ2-1; D is perhaps TRBD1 or TRBD2 (5 bases each). V was cut by 8 bases and J by 9 bases, with 26 bases left in between. Germline values: CDR1 SNHLY, CDR2 FYNNEI. This CDR3 contains 16 residues. The CDR3 region is CASGAGAGGGYGEQFF. The CDR3, as DNA: TGTGCCAGCGGCGCCGGGGCAGGTGGGGGATACGGTGAGCAGTTCTTC.

The rearrangement uses TRBV7-3 and TRBJ2-3; 8 positions match TRBD2. The CDR3 contains 18 residues. The junction had 14 bases not matched to a gene; V was cut back by 5 bases and J by 1 base. The V gene's germline CDR1 is SGHTA and CDR2 FQGTGA. The CDR3 region is CASSRGFGGDLGTDTQYF. The CDR3 DNA follows: TGTGCCAGCAGCCGTGGATTCGGGGGGGATCTAGGCACAGATACGCAGTATTTT. Drawing the rest from reference TRBV7-3 and TRBJ2-3, the complete variable domain is GAGVSQTPSNKVTEKGKYVELRCDPISGHTALYWYRQSLGQGPEFLIYFQGTGAADDSGLPNDRFFAVRPEGSVSTLKIQRTERGDSAVYLCASSRGFGGDLGTDTQYFGPGTRLTVL.

V and J are TRBV20-1 and TRBJ2-7; the D is unclear. Germline loops: CDR1 DFQATT, CDR2 SNEGSKA (reference sequence). The CDR3 consists of 14 residues. V lost 0 bases and J 2 bases, leaving 11 bases between the germline ends. The CDR3 region is CSARDARPPYEQYF. The CDR3, as DNA: TGCAGTGCTAGAGATGCCCGGCCTCCCTACGAGCAGTACTTC.

This clonotype has ten or more counts. V gene TRBV7-9 combines with J gene TRBJ2-5; tentatively, D is TRBD2 (7 bases). Trimming cost V 3 bases and J 5 bases, with 13 bases left between them. This CDR3 has 14 amino acids. Germline V lookup: CDR1 SEHNR, CDR2 FQNEAQ (reference sequence). CDR3 sequence reads: CASSFPGGWETQYF. CDR3 bases: TGTGCCAGCAGCTTCCCGGGGGGCTGGGAGACCCAGTACTTC. The full variable domain, completed using reference TRBV7-9 and TRBJ2-5, is DTGVSQNPRHKITKRGQNVTFRCDPISEHNRLYWYRQTLGQGPEFLTYFQNEAQLEKSRLLSDRFSAERPKGSFSTLEIQRTEQGDSAMYLCASSFPGGWETQYFGPGTRLLVL.

The sample holds a few counts of this clonotype. The V gene is TRBV11-2, the J gene TRBJ2-1, with 9 bases fitting TRBD2. V trimming: 4 bases; J trimming: 5 bases; junction bases outside the gene matches: 6. The CDR3 sequence is 15 residues long. Germline assignment: CDR1 SGHAT and CDR2 FQNNGV. The CDR3 spells CASSSTLAGHNEQFF. Here the CDR3 DNA reads TGTGCCAGCAGCTCCACACTAGCGGGTCACAATGAGCAGTTCTTC.

This clonotype has only a few counts. This chain links TRBV15 with TRBJ2-7, with 11 bases that match TRBD2. V lost 0 bases and J lost 0; bases outside the gene matches: 4. The V gene's germline CDR1 is LNHNV and CDR2 YYDKDF (reference sequence). This CDR3 has 17 amino acids. Here the CDR3 reads CATSRELAGVLSYEQYF. As DNA, the CDR3 is TGTGCCACCAGCAGAGAACTAGCGGGGGTCCTCTCCTACGAGCAGTACTTC.